Following are 8 T cell receptor beta chains from one sample sequenced in a study of blood T cell repertoires in COVID-19. Measured with immunoSEQ multiplex PCR; TCRdb has only the in-frame clones, and not every one. The sample records 190,000 or so clones, roughly nine tenths being singletons. Specimen: PBMCs or T cells enriched from blood (not recorded which). Every receptor here comes from a woman between 18 and 29 years old who had recovered from COVID-19.

The V call is TRBV6-4, the J call TRBJ1-1; D remains ambiguous. This CDR3 comprises 14 residues. Between the trimmed V and J ends, which lost 0 bases and 2 bases, there was a span of 7 bases. Looked up from germline, CDR1 is MRHNA and CDR2 is SNTAGT. CDR3 residues: CASSDSNRNTEAFF. The DNA for the CDR3 is TGTGCCAGCAGTGACTCGAACAGAAACACTGAAGCTTTCTTT.

The chain recombines TRBV11-3 with TRBJ2-3; 14 bases are shared with TRBD2. The CDR3 contains 16 residues. Germline trimming cut 5 bases from V and 6 bases from J; bases unmatched to any gene: 7. Germline CDR1 SGHNT, CDR2 YENEEA. The CDR3 DNA follows: TGTGCCAGCAGCGAGAGACTAGCGGGGGGGACTGATACGCAGTATTTT. Its translation is CASSERLAGGTDTQYF.

This chain joins TRBV4-1 and TRBJ1-3; the D gene is possibly TRBD1 (6 bases). With 0 bases removed from V and 3 bases from J, the gap between germline ends came to 18 bases. This CDR3 comprises 18 residues. In germline, CDR1 is MGHRA, CDR2 YSYEKL. As DNA, the CDR3 is TGCGCCAGCAGCCAAGATCCCCCCCAGGGGTTGGTTGGAAACACCATATATTTT. It codes for CASSQDPPQGLVGNTIYF.

The J gene is TRBJ2-6, the V gene TRBV7-2, with a possible D match to TRBD1 (5 bases). V lost 5 bases, J lost 0 bases, and 8 bases lay in between. Germline CDR1 is SGHTA and CDR2 is FQGNSA. The CDR3 is made up of 15 amino acids. CDR3 nucleotide sequence: TGTGCCAGCAGCCTCGGACACTCTGGGGCCAACGTCCTGACTTTC. Its translation: CASSLGHSGANVLTF. Filled out from reference TRBV7-2 and TRBJ2-6, the complete variable domain reads GAGVSQSPSNKVTEKGKDVELRCDPISGHTALYWYRQSLGQGLEFLIYFQGNSAPDKSGLPSDRFSAERTGGSVSTLTIQRTQQEDSAVYLCASSLGHSGANVLTFGAGSRLTVL.

V gene TRBV5-1 combines with J gene TRBJ1-6; 10 nucleotides align to TRBD1. The CDR3 contains 14 residues. Per germline, CDR1 SGHRS and CDR2 YFSETQ. V shed 4 bases and J 6 bases; nucleotides not matched to a gene: 1. The CDR3 nucleotides are TGCGCCAGCAGCCGGGACAGGGGTAATTCACCCCTCCACTTT. It encodes CASSRDRGNSPLHF.

V gene TRBV11-2 combines with J gene TRBJ1-3, with a weak D call TRBD1 (6 bases). V dropped 3 bases and J dropped 0 bases, with 12 bases sitting between them. In germline, CDR1 is SGHAT, CDR2 FQNNGV. The CDR3 sequence is 16 residues long. In nucleotides, the CDR3 is TGTGCCAGCAGCTTCTACAGGACAGACTCTGGAAACACCATATATTTT. This translates into CASSFYRTDSGNTIYF.

This sequence joins TRBV7-9 and TRBJ1-4; 9 bases map to TRBD1. Germline trimming cut 5 bases from V and 0 bases from J; bases unmatched to any gene: 10. Germline V gives CDR1 SEHNR, CDR2 FQNEAQ (reference sequence). The CDR3 spans 18 residues. As DNA, the CDR3 is TGTGCCAGCAGCCCTCGATTGGGACAGGGCGCAACTAATGAAAAACTGTTTTTT. As protein: CASSPRLGQGATNEKLFF.

For this clone: Different DNA sequences within this sample yield the same CDR3. This chain joins TRBV5-4 and TRBJ2-5; possibly TRBD2 for D (5 bases). Trimming removed 2 bases from V and 2 bases from J, with 7 bases in between. Germline V CDR1 and CDR2: SGHNT, YYREEE (reference sequence). This CDR3 contains 13 residues. The CDR3 DNA sequence: TGTGCCAGCAGCTTTGGCGGGCAAGAGACCCAGTACTTC. Its protein product is CASSFGGQETQYF.